The next 7 T cell receptor beta chains were all read from a single sample in a study of beta chain features in type 1 diabetes. No antigens are known for them. Study-wide points: TCRB CDR3 length was moderately but significantly reduced in all four CD4+ subsets of Type 1 diabetes patients.

TCRB transcripts that were expressed got sequenced, as all of the isolated RNA had been reverse transcribed. Measured with immunoSEQ multiplex PCR; TCRdb has only the in-frame clones, and not every one. Of about 700,000 clones detected, about an eighth appear once; the ten largest clones hold around 0.022%. Specimen: naive CD4+ T cells from blood. The receptors stem from a young man with type 1 diabetes.

This clone has only a few counts. This rearrangement joins TRBV28 to TRBJ2-7, with D perhaps being TRBD1 or TRBD2 (5 bases each). This CDR3 spans 12 amino acids. V was clipped by 8 bases and J by 6 bases, with 14 bases between them. Germline values: CDR1 MDHEN, CDR2 SYDVKM. CDR3 amino acids: CASSEERGEQYF. In nucleotides, the CDR3 is TGTGCCAGCTCCGAAGAGAGGGGCGAGCAGTACTTC.

The table lists this clone with a few counts. The CDR3 protein is CASSLTRAQETQYF. The CDR3 DNA reads as TGCGCCAGCAGCTTGACGAGGGCCCAAGAGACCCAGTACTTC. The chain uses TRBV5-1 and TRBJ2-5; TRBD2 is a possible D gene (5 bases). V shed 1 base and J shed 1 base, with 8 bases lying between them. The CDR3 has 14 residues. CDR1 and CDR2 from the germline V gene are SGHRS and YFSETQ. The full variable domain, its missing parts supplied by reference TRBV5-1 and TRBJ2-5, is KAGVTQTPRYLIKTRGQQVTLSCSPISGHRSVSWYQQTPGQGLQFLFEYFSETQRNKGNFPGRFSGRQFSNSRSEMNVSTLELGDSALYLCASSLTRAQETQYFGPGTRLLVL.

The chain combines TRBV27 with TRBJ2-1, with 11 bases aligning to TRBD2. Germline lookup yields CDR1 MNHEY and CDR2 SMNVEV (reference sequence). The CDR3 loop spans 16 amino acids. V shed 2 bases and J 8 bases; nucleotides not matched to a gene: 8. The CDR3 DNA reads as TGTGCCAGCAGTTTACATACTAGCGGGGGTAACTATGAGCAGTTCTTC. It specifies CASSLHTSGGNYEQFF.

The table lists this clone with a few counts. The chain joins TRBV29-1 to TRBJ2-3; 7 nucleotides agree with TRBD1. The CDR3 runs to 13 residues. The germline gives CDR1 SQVTM, CDR2 ANQGSEA. V shed 7 bases and J 0 bases; nucleotides not matched to a gene: 4. The CDR3 coding sequence is TGCAGCGAAAAGACAGGGAGCACAGATACGCAGTATTTT. Encoded protein: CSEKTGSTDTQYF.

The gene calls are TRBV7-3 and TRBJ2-2; D gene uncertain. The germline V gene encodes CDR1 SGHTA and CDR2 FQGTGA. The CDR3 loop spans 16 amino acids. Trimming stripped 1 base from V and 1 base from J, with 10 bases between. CDR3 bases: TGTGCCAGCAGCTTAAATGGGGAAGGGAACACCGGGGAGCTGTTTTTT. Translating it yields CASSLNGEGNTGELFF. Filled out from reference TRBV7-3 and TRBJ2-2, the complete variable domain reads GAGVSQTPSNKVTEKGKYVELRCDPISGHTALYWYRQSLGQGPEFLIYFQGTGAADDSGLPNDRFFAVRPEGSVSTLKIQRTERGDSAVYLCASSLNGEGNTGELFFGEGSRLTVL.

This clone was detected only a few times. This rearrangement joins TRBV6-1 to TRBJ1-1; TRBD1 agrees at 8 bases. Germline V gene sequence: CDR1 MNHNS, CDR2 SASEGT. The V gene end was trimmed by 6 bases and the J gene end by 6 bases; junction bases not matched to a gene: 3. The CDR3 totals 12 residues. For the CDR3, the DNA is TGTGCCAGCAGGGACAGGGCCCCTGAAGCTTTCTTT. This codes for CASRDRAPEAFF.

Only a few counts were recorded for this clone. This chain uses TRBV4-1 with TRBJ1-5; 12 positions match TRBD1. Germline assignment: CDR1 MGHRA and CDR2 YSYEKL. This CDR3 has 15 amino acids. J was trimmed by 6 bases and V by 3 bases; bases with no gene match: 3. The CDR3 loop reads CASSQGTGGRQPQHF. CDR3 bases: TGCGCCAGCAGCCAGGGGACAGGGGGCCGTCAGCCCCAGCATTTT.